This record looks at one TCR beta chain sequence and its context. The data were obtained in a study of T cell responses to AZD1222 COVID-19 vaccine. TCRdb keeps only in-frame clones here, not all; method: immunoSEQ multiplex PCR. The data contain roughly 99,000 clones, about 89% of them singletons. CDR1 is SGDLS and CDR2 is YYNGEE in the germline V gene. J lost 3 bases, V lost 0 bases, and 4 bases had no gene match. The CDR3 has 16 amino acids. The genes are TRBV9 and TRBJ2-7; TRBD1 matches 12 bases. The origin of this receptor is an adult who received the AZD1222 COVID-19 vaccine. This material consisted of peripheral blood, taken 28 days after the second AZD1222 dose. In DNA form, the CDR3 reads TGTGCCAGCAGCGTAGAAGGGACAGGGGGCGTCTACGAGCAGTACTTC. Translated: CASSVEGTGGVYEQYF.